These 18 T cell receptor beta chains share one sample of origin, sequenced in a study of blood T cell repertoires in COVID-19. Sequencing was performed with immunoSEQ multiplex PCR; in TCRdb, only in-frame clones are kept and a portion is missing. In the table there are about 190,000 clones, around 80% of which are singletons. Material for sequencing was peripheral blood. These receptors all come from an elderly woman with active or convalescent COVID-19.

The chain links TRBV19 to TRBJ1-6; tentatively, D is TRBD1 (5 bases). This CDR3 spans 14 amino acids. Trimming removed 3 bases from V and 8 bases from J, with 11 bases in between. Germline values: CDR1 LNHDA, CDR2 SQIVND (reference sequence). The CDR3 sequence: CASSIHRNDSPLHF. The CDR3 DNA is TGTGCCAGTAGTATCCACAGGAATGATTCACCCCTCCACTTT.

The gene calls are TRBV14 and TRBJ1-4; D is unresolved. Per germline, CDR1 SGHDN and CDR2 FVKESK. Trimming removed 9 bases at V and 7 bases at J, with 15 bases between. The CDR3 totals 13 residues. CDR3 residues: CASAGGRGEKLFF. The CDR3 nucleotides are TGTGCCAGTGCGGGAGGTCGCGGTGAAAAACTGTTTTTT.

V usage is TRBV9 and J usage is TRBJ2-3, with 9 bases lining up with TRBD1. The CDR3 has 16 amino acids. The trim removed 4 bases at V and 1 base at J, leaving 7 bases unmatched. The germline V gene encodes CDR1 SGDLS and CDR2 YYNGEE. CDR3 bases: TGTGCCAGCAGCTTACGCGGGGACAGGGGCACAGATACGCAGTATTTT. Amino acids: CASSLRGDRGTDTQYF.

This chain joins TRBV5-1 and TRBJ2-5, with D perhaps matching TRBD2 (5 bases). From germline, CDR1 is SGHRS and CDR2 YFSETQ. Trimming left V 1 base short and J 5 bases short, with 15 bases between. The CDR3 has 15 residues. This CDR3 is CASSLIPGNLETQYF. In DNA form, the CDR3 reads TGCGCCAGCAGCTTGATCCCCGGGAATCTTGAGACCCAGTACTTC.

The J gene is TRBJ2-7, the V gene TRBV5-6, with 11 nucleotides matching TRBD2. The germline CDR1 and CDR2 sequences are SGHDT and YYEEEE. V lost 3 bases to trimming and J lost 0 bases; unmatched junction nucleotides: 2. This CDR3 has 15 amino acids. The CDR3 sequence is CASSSLAGGSYEQYF. Written as DNA, the CDR3 is TGTGCCAGCAGCTCGCTAGCGGGGGGCTCCTACGAGCAGTACTTC.

The chain uses TRBV5-6 and TRBJ1-5; D is perhaps TRBD1 (5 bases). The germline V gene has CDR1 SGHDT and CDR2 YYEEEE. Trimming cost V 3 bases and J 4 bases, with 8 bases left between them. The CDR3 consists of 13 residues. The CDR3 protein is CASSWGVNQPQHF. CDR3 nucleotide sequence: TGTGCCAGCAGCTGGGGGGTGAATCAGCCCCAGCATTTT. Looking up the rest from reference TRBV5-6 and TRBJ1-5 gives the full variable domain: DAGVTQSPTHLIKTRGQQVTLRCSPKSGHDTVSWYQQALGQGPQFIFQYYEEEERQRGNFPDRFSGHQFPNYSSELNVNALLLGDSALYLCASSWGVNQPQHFGDGTRLSIL.

The chain carries TRBV6-5 and TRBJ1-6; D is uncertain. The CDR3 runs to 15 residues. Trimming removed 0 bases at V and 3 bases at J, with 6 bases between. The germline V gene encodes CDR1 MNHEY and CDR2 SVGAGI. In DNA form, the CDR3 reads TGTGCCAGCAGTTACTCAGCAAACTATAATTCACCCCTCCACTTT. It encodes CASSYSANYNSPLHF.

This clone was seen only once. The chain recombines TRBV6-5 with TRBJ2-7, with TRBD1 matching over 9 bases. CDR1 is MNHEY and CDR2 is SVGAGI in the germline V gene. The CDR3 runs to 12 residues. J lost 6 bases, V lost 10 bases, and 7 bases had no gene match. The CDR3 reads CATTGQGGEQYF. As DNA, the CDR3 is TGTGCCACCACGGGACAGGGAGGCGAGCAGTACTTC.

V usage is TRBV6-1 and J usage is TRBJ2-3, with 13 bases identical to TRBD2. The V gene end was trimmed by 3 bases and the J gene end by 1 base; junction bases not matched to a gene: 4. This CDR3 spans 17 amino acids. The germline V gene encodes CDR1 MNHNS and CDR2 SASEGT. The DNA of the CDR3 is TGTGCCAGCAGTGACCGACTAGCGGGGGGTGGCACAGATACGCAGTATTTT. This codes for CASSDRLAGGGTDTQYF.

V is TRBV5-4 and J is TRBJ1-2, with D unresolved. Trimming shortened V by 0 bases and J by 7 bases, and 13 bases separated the two germline ends. CDR3 length: 14 amino acids. Germline CDR1 is SGHNT and CDR2 is YYREEE (reference sequence). The CDR3 here is CASSLVAHEGGYTF. CDR3 DNA: TGTGCCAGCAGCTTGGTGGCGCACGAGGGTGGCTACACCTTC.

The chain carries TRBV27 and TRBJ2-7; D call uncertain. V lost 3 bases to trimming and J lost 0 bases, with 6 bases between them. From germline, CDR1 is MNHEY and CDR2 SMNVEV (reference sequence). The CDR3 loop spans 13 amino acids. CDR3 sequence reads: CASSFTSSYEQYF. The CDR3 nucleotides read TGTGCCAGCAGTTTCACGAGCTCCTACGAGCAGTACTTC.

CDR3 in amino acids: CATSRSGGEGELFF. The CDR3 DNA follows: TGTGCCACCAGCAGATCTGGGGGGGAGGGGGAGCTGTTTTTT. V gene TRBV15 combines with J gene TRBJ2-2; TRBD2 agrees at 7 bases. This CDR3 is 14 amino acids long. Germline CDR1 is LNHNV and CDR2 is YYDKDF (reference sequence). J lost 8 bases, V lost 2 bases, and 5 bases had no gene match.

The rearrangement uses TRBV28 and TRBJ2-5; D might be TRBD1 (6 bases). The CDR3 is 13 residues long. V gave up 6 bases and J gave up 5 bases, with 13 bases separating them. Germline V gene data show CDR1 as MDHEN and CDR2 as SYDVKM. The CDR3 region is CASSYGTGETQYF. In nucleotides, the CDR3 is TGTGCCAGCAGCTATGGCACAGGGGAGACCCAGTACTTC.

This clone turned up a few times. V is TRBV6-5 and J is TRBJ1-4; D is unresolved. Germline V lookup: CDR1 MNHEY, CDR2 SVGAGI. Trimming cost V 10 bases and J 2 bases, with 11 bases left between them. The CDR3 length is 13 residues. CDR3 amino acids: CATQWWTNEKLFF. The CDR3, as DNA: TGTGCCACCCAGTGGTGGACTAATGAAAAACTGTTTTTT.

V is TRBV25-1 and J is TRBJ1-2; D not certain. The germline gives CDR1 MGHDK, CDR2 SYGVNS. The V end lost 1 base, the J end lost 6 bases, and 9 bases lay between the germline ends. The CDR3 has 13 amino acids. Here the CDR3 DNA reads TGTGCCAGCAGTGAATGGAGGGATGATGGCTACACCTTC. Amino acid sequence: CASSEWRDDGYTF.

This clone has only a few counts. The chain couples TRBV3-1 (or the pseudogene TRBV3-2) to TRBJ1-2, with D hard to call. Germline assignment: CDR1 LGHDT and CDR2 YNNKEL (reference sequence). The CDR3 is made up of 14 amino acids. The germline V and J ends were trimmed by 3 bases and 2 bases, with 10 bases remaining between them. This chain's CDR3 is CASSQSEGNYGYTF. As DNA, the CDR3 is TGTGCCAGCAGCCAGTCTGAGGGCAACTATGGCTACACCTTC.

This clone was found once. As DNA, the CDR3 is TGTGCCAGCAGCGGGTTGGGGGGGCAATCCTACAATGAGCAGTTCTTC. As protein: CASSGLGGQSYNEQFF. The genes are TRBV28 and TRBJ2-1; a possible D gene is TRBD2 (7 bases). Germline V gene lookup returns CDR1 MDHEN and CDR2 SYDVKM. CDR3 size: 16 residues. The germline V and J ends were trimmed by 6 bases and 1 base, with 16 bases remaining between them.

This clone was seen only a few times. V usage is TRBV12-3 or TRBV12-4 and J usage is TRBJ1-1; D not resolved. CDR3 length equals 13 residues. Trimming cost V 3 bases and J 1 base, with 6 bases left between them. CDR3 amino acids: CASSFLWNTEAFF. In nucleotides, the CDR3 is TGTGCCAGCAGTTTTCTCTGGAACACTGAAGCTTTCTTT.